This T cell receptor beta chain was documented in a study of blood T cell repertoires in COVID-19. Study as a whole: From the United States, Italy and Spain came samples of acute and convalescent COVID-19. From T cells, B-cell-depleted T cells, or PBMCs came the material, which was cDNA or gDNA.

The germline CDR1 and CDR2 sequences are ENHRY and SYGVKD. The length of the CDR3 is 14 residues. V lost 6 bases and J 2 bases, leaving 11 bases between the germline ends. Only in-frame clones appear in the TCRdb table, and some are missing; sequencing was by immunoSEQ multiplex PCR. In the table there are about 120,000 clones, roughly four fifths of which are singletons. This chain joins TRBV10-3 and TRBJ1-3, with no clear D. The sequence derives from a man under 40 with COVID-19, enrolled during active disease. The sample consisted of peripheral blood. CDR3 protein: CAIRPRSAGNTIYF. In DNA, the CDR3 is TGTGCCATCAGGCCGCGGTCTGCTGGAAACACCATATATTTT.